The 15 T cell receptor beta chains given below trace back to one sample, sequenced in a study of naive and memory T cell subsets. An equimolar mix of two oligonucleotides served as the beta constant-region primer for TRBC1 and TRBC2. Four rounds of PCR amplified the ligated cDNA using nested alpha and beta constant-region primers plus SP2. MiXCR was run by TCRdb on the UMI-ligation and nested PCR reads, yielding one entry per CDR3 protein. There are 15,000 to 20,000 distinct CDR3 sequences in the sample; roughly 10% occur only once, and 20% to 25% lies in the top ten. The sample comprised central memory CD8+ T cells from blood. The receptors shown here come from a human donor in good health.

This clonotype was counted only a few times. J is TRBJ1-1 and V is TRBV12-3 or TRBV12-4; D remains unclear. Trimming shortened V by 7 bases and J by 5 bases, and 14 bases separated the two germline ends. CDR3 length: 13 amino acids. This CDR3 reads CASTQTVGTEAFF. CDR3 DNA: TGTGCCAGCACCCAGACGGTGGGAACTGAAGCTTTCTTT.

This clonotype was counted between two and nine times. This chain links TRBV6-2 or TRBV6-3 with TRBJ2-1; 9 positions agree with TRBD2. Trimming at V came to 2 bases and at J to 7 bases, leaving 6 bases not matched to a gene. Germline loops: CDR1 MNHEY, CDR2 SVGEGT. This CDR3 contains 15 residues. DNA of the CDR3: TGTGCCAGCAGTTACGAAGCGGGAGGTGGAAATGAGCAGTTCTTC. Protein: CASSYEAGGGNEQFF.

This clonotype appeared a few times. CDR3 amino acids: CSASWRDSFLDGYTF. CDR3 sequence (DNA): TGCAGTGCTAGTTGGAGGGACAGTTTTTTGGATGGCTACACCTTC. This chain uses TRBV20-1 with TRBJ1-2, with 7 bases lining up with TRBD1. V lost 3 bases to trimming and J lost 6 bases; unmatched junction nucleotides: 13. Germline loops: CDR1 DFQATT, CDR2 SNEGSKA (reference sequence). The CDR3 is 15 residues long.

This clonotype was observed at least ten times. CDR3 sequence: CASSSILTRGQGAGELFF. CDR3 DNA: TGTGCCAGCAGCTCAATATTGACCCGAGGACAGGGGGCCGGGGAGCTGTTTTTT. The gene calls are TRBV7-9 and TRBJ2-2; 10 bases line up with TRBD1. The CDR3 covers 18 residues. In germline, CDR1 is SEHNR, CDR2 FQNEAQ (reference sequence). V shed 4 bases and J 6 bases; nucleotides not matched to a gene: 14.

The rearrangement joins TRBV20-1 to TRBJ1-6, with TRBD1 as a possible D gene (5 bases). This CDR3 has 15 amino acids. Trimming stripped 0 bases from V and 8 bases from J, with 14 bases between. The germline gives CDR1 DFQATT, CDR2 SNEGSKA (reference sequence). CDR3 sequence reads: CSARDVGQGHSPLHF. The CDR3 coding sequence is TGCAGTGCTAGAGATGTGGGGCAGGGACATTCACCCCTCCACTTT.

J is TRBJ1-4 and V is TRBV19; TRBD1 might be the D (6 bases). The CDR3 length is 15 residues. Germline values: CDR1 LNHDA, CDR2 SQIVND (reference sequence). V dropped 7 bases and J dropped 3 bases, with 15 bases sitting between them. The CDR3 here is CASTSAGAANEKLFF. In nucleotides, the CDR3 is TGTGCCAGTACCTCCGCAGGGGCGGCTAATGAAAAACTGTTTTTT.

The sample holds many counts of this clonotype. The chain carries TRBV29-1 and TRBJ2-3; 9 bases agree with TRBD2. Germline-derived CDR1 and CDR2 are SQVTM and ANQGSEA. V was clipped by 8 bases and J by 2 bases; unmatched bases: 20. CDR3 length: 18 amino acids. DNA for the CDR3: TGCAGCCTGTTGGAAGGCTCTAGCGGGACGCTCTACACAGATACGCAGTATTTT. This translates into CSLLEGSSGTLYTDTQYF.

There are a few counts of this clonotype. The rearrangement links TRBV2 to TRBJ1-1; possible D gene TRBD1, 6 bases. V lost 5 bases, J lost 2 bases, and 18 bases lay in between. The CDR3 loop spans 16 amino acids. CDR1 is SNHLY and CDR2 is FYNNEI in the germline V gene. Here the CDR3 reads CASSPSARGGNTEAFF. CDR3 bases: TGTGCCAGCAGTCCGTCAGCCAGGGGAGGAAACACTGAAGCTTTCTTT. Together with reference TRBV2 and TRBJ1-1, the CDR3 gives the full variable domain: EPEVTQTPSHQVTQMGQEVILRCVPISNHLYFYWYRQILGQKVEFLVSFYNNEISEKSEIFDDQFSVERPDGSNFTLKIRSTKLEDSAMYFCASSPSARGGNTEAFFGQGTRLTVV.

This clonotype was observed many times. This chain joins TRBV4-3 and TRBJ1-2; D unresolved. The CDR3 loop spans 17 amino acids. The V end was cut by 0 bases, the J end by 4 bases, with 18 bases between. From germline, CDR1 is LGHNA and CDR2 YSLEER. CDR3 loop: CASSQEVMGIGLYGYTF. Here the CDR3 DNA reads TGCGCCAGCAGCCAAGAGGTAATGGGCATTGGCCTCTATGGCTACACCTTC.

The table lists this clonotype with many counts. The chain's CDR3 is CSASPGTSSYNEQFF. CDR3 sequence (DNA): TGCAGTGCTAGTCCGGGAACGAGCTCCTACAATGAGCAGTTCTTC. This rearrangement joins TRBV20-1 to TRBJ2-1; the D gene is possibly TRBD2 (5 bases). CDR1 DFQATT and CDR2 SNEGSKA come from the germline V gene (reference sequence). The CDR3 runs to 15 residues. V lost 3 bases and J lost 0, with 12 bases in between.

This sequence joins TRBV6-5 and TRBJ2-7; D uncertain. Germline CDR1 MNHEY, CDR2 SVGAGI. The CDR3 has 12 amino acids. V lost 2 bases and J 6 bases, leaving 8 bases between the germline ends. This chain's CDR3 is CASSYGSGEQYF. Written as DNA, the CDR3 is TGTGCCAGCAGTTACGGGTCGGGCGAGCAGTACTTC.

This clonotype was detected ten times or more. The rearrangement joins TRBV6-2 or TRBV6-3 to TRBJ2-5, with D unclear. This CDR3 spans 15 amino acids. The germline V gene has CDR1 MNHEY and CDR2 SVGEGT. The V end was cut by 0 bases, the J end by 3 bases, with 11 bases between. The CDR3 loop reads CASSYSFGLKETQYF. In DNA form, the CDR3 reads TGTGCCAGCAGTTACTCGTTTGGGCTGAAAGAGACCCAGTACTTC.

The rearrangement links TRBV11-2 to TRBJ2-1, with 7 bases aligning to TRBD2. Per germline, CDR1 SGHAT and CDR2 FQNNGV. With 6 bases clipped from V and 5 bases from J, the junction kept 7 bases outside the gene matches. The CDR3 has 14 residues. The CDR3 loop is CASRFAGEDNEQFF. The CDR3 DNA is TGTGCCAGCAGATTTGCGGGAGAGGACAATGAGCAGTTCTTC.

This clonotype appeared many times. This chain links TRBV20-1 with TRBJ2-2, with 7 bases aligning to TRBD2. The CDR3 loop spans 15 amino acids. Germline V gene data show CDR1 as DFQATT and CDR2 as SNEGSKA (reference sequence). After removal of 3 bases from V and 3 bases from J, the junction contained 7 bases not matched to a gene. The CDR3 bases are TGCAGTGCTAGGGATCTAGCGGAGGACACCGGGGAGCTGTTTTTT. Encoded protein: CSARDLAEDTGELFF.

The genes are TRBV15 and TRBJ1-2, with 9 bases identical to TRBD1. Germline CDR1 is LNHNV and CDR2 is YYDKDF (reference sequence). This CDR3 has 17 residues. V was pared by 3 bases and J by 10 bases, with 18 bases of the junction left unmatched. The CDR3 loop reads CATSSGTGHSALFDYTF. In DNA form, the CDR3 reads TGTGCCACCAGCAGCGGGACAGGGCACTCGGCCCTATTCGACTACACCTTC.